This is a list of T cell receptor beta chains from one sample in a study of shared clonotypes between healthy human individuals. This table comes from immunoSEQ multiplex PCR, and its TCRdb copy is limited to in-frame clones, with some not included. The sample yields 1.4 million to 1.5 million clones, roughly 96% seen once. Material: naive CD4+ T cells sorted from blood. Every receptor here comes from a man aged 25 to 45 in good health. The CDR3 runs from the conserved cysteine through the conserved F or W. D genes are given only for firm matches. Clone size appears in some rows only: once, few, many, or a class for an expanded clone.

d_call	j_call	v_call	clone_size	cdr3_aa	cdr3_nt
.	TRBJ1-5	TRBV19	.	CASGLKIPQPQHF	TGTGCCAGTGGACTTAAAATTCCCCAGCCCCAGCATTTT
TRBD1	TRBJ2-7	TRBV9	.	CASSFGQVTYEQYF	TGTGCCAGCAGCTTCGGACAGGTCACCTACGAGCAGTACTTC
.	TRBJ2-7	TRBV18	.	CASSPVGRSSYEQYF	TGTGCCAGCTCCCCCGTGGGGAGGAGCTCCTACGAGCAGTACTTC
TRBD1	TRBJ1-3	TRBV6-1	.	CASSEQGAKGNTIYF	TGTGCCAGCAGTGAACAGGGGGCGAAGGGAAACACCATATATTTT
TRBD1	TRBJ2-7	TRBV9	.	CASSVGPGGPIPLEYEQYF	TGTGCCAGCAGCGTAGGGCCAGGGGGCCCAATCCCCCTAGAATACGAGCAGTACTTC
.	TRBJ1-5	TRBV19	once	CASKSVSNQPQHF	TGTGCCAGTAAAAGTGTTAGCAATCAGCCCCAGCATTTT
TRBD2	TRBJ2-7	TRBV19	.	CASRPRASGSYEQYF	TGTGCCAGTAGGCCGAGGGCTAGCGGGAGTTACGAGCAGTACTTC
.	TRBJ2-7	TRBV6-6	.	CASGSAGRNEQYF	TGTGCCAGCGGGTCGGCGGGGCGGAACGAGCAGTACTTC
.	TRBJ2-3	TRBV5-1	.	CASSSGSTDTQYF	TGCGCCAGCAGTTCGGGTAGCACAGATACGCAGTATTTT
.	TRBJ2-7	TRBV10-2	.	CASSDLLNSYEQYF	TGCGCCAGCAGTGATTTGTTAAACTCCTACGAGCAGTACTTC
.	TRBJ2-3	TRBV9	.	CASSVGVTAIDTQYF	TGTGCCAGCAGCGTGGGAGTGACCGCCATAGATACGCAGTATTTT
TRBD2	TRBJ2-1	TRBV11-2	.	CASSAKLREAGDEQFF	TGTGCCAGCAGCGCGAAACTCCGGGAGGCTGGAGATGAGCAGTTCTTC
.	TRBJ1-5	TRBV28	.	CASSLARGRGKGNQPQHF	TGTGCCAGCAGTTTAGCCCGAGGCAGGGGAAAGGGCAATCAGCCCCAGCATTTT
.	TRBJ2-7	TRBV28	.	CASSLLAGEQYF	TGTGCCAGCAGTTTGCTCGCGGGGGAGCAGTACTTC
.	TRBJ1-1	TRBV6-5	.	CASSGVSGFNTEAFF	TGTGCCAGCTCAGGGGTATCAGGCTTTAACACTGAAGCTTTCTTT
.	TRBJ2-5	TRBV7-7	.	CASSPEFSRARETQYF	TGTGCTAGCAGCCCCGAATTTTCCAGGGCACGAGAGACCCAGTACTTC
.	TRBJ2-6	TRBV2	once	CASRGYSGANVLTF	TGTGCCAGCCGAGGGTACTCTGGGGCCAACGTCCTGACTTTC
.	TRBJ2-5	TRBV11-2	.	CASTKPGPGVTETQYF	TGTGCCAGCACCAAGCCGGGCCCCGGGGTGACAGAGACCCAGTACTTC
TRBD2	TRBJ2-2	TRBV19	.	CASSPRSSGVNTPGELFF	TGTGCCAGTAGTCCGCGGAGTAGCGGGGTTAATACACCGGGGGAGCTGTTTTTT
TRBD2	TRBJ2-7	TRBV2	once	CASSYSGGSYEQYF	TGTGCCAGCAGCTATAGCGGGGGGTCCTACGAGCAGTACTTC
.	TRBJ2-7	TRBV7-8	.	CASSLVVGRIVPYEQYF	TGTGCCAGCAGCTTAGTCGTAGGGCGGATCGTCCCCTACGAGCAGTACTTC
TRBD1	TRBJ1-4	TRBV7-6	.	CASSLGDRVNEKLFF	TGTGCCAGCAGCTTAGGGGACAGGGTAAATGAAAAACTGTTTTTT
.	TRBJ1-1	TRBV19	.	CASSSTLPKNTEAFF	TGTGCCAGTAGTTCGACACTCCCAAAGAACACTGAAGCTTTCTTT
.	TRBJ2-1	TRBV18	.	CASSRDVAPILYNEQFF	TGTGCCAGCTCACGAGACGTGGCCCCGATCCTCTACAATGAGCAGTTCTTC
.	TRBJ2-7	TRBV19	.	CASSGDSYEQYF	TGTGCCAGTAGTGGGGATTCCTACGAGCAGTACTTC
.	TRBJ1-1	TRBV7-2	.	CASSLQTGGNTEAFF	TGTGCCAGCAGCTTACAAACTGGAGGGAACACTGAAGCTTTCTTT
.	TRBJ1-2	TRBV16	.	CASSQYPGASNYGYTF	TGTGCCAGCAGCCAATATCCGGGGGCTTCGAACTATGGCTACACCTTC
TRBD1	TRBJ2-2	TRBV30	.	CAWSGTGMGGLFF	TGTGCCTGGTCCGGGACAGGGATGGGAGGACTGTTTTTT
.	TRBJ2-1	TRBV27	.	CASSYVVSSSYNEQFF	TGTGCCAGCAGTTATGTTGTCTCAAGCTCCTACAATGAGCAGTTCTTC
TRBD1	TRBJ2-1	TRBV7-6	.	CASSLGTGGELTYNEQFF	TGTGCCAGCAGCTTAGGGACAGGGGGCGAACTTACTTACAATGAGCAGTTCTTC
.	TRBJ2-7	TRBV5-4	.	CASSTPGAEQYF	TGTGCCAGCAGCACGCCGGGCGCGGAGCAGTACTTC
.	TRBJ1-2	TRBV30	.	CAWSEAGARVYGYTF	TGTGCCTGGAGTGAGGCAGGGGCGAGGGTCTATGGCTACACCTTC
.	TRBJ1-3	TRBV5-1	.	CASSFKDGSSGNTIYF	TGCGCCAGCAGCTTTAAGGACGGGAGCTCTGGAAACACCATATATTTT
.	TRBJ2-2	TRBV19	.	CASNGLVTGELFF	TGTGCCAGTAATGGCCTTGTCACCGGGGAGCTGTTTTTT
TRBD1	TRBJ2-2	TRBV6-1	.	CASRGQGIIAGELFF	TGTGCCAGCAGGGGACAGGGTATTATCGCCGGGGAGCTGTTTTTT
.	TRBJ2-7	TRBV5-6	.	CASSLLRSAYEQYF	TGTGCCAGCAGCTTGCTGCGGTCGGCCTACGAGCAGTACTTC
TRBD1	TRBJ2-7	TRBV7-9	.	CASSLGQGKTYEQYF	TGTGCCAGCAGCTTGGGACAGGGTAAAACTTACGAGCAGTACTTT
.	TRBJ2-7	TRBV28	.	CASGDSSYEQYF	TGTGCCAGCGGGGATTCCTCCTACGAGCAGTACTTC
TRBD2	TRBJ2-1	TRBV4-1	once	CASSLGLAGEEQFF	TGCGCCAGCAGCCTAGGACTAGCGGGAGAGGAGCAGTTCTTC
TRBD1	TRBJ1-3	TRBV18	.	CASSGTAGNTIYF	TGTGCCAGCTCTGGGACAGCTGGAAACACCATATATTTT
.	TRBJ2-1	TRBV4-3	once	CASSQEGGLLWEQFF	TGCGCCAGCAGCCAAGAAGGCGGGCTTCTTTGGGAGCAGTTCTTC
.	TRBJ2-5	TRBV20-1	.	CSARVPGTQYF	TGCAGTGCTAGAGTTCCCGGGACCCAGTACTTC
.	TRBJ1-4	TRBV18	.	CASSPSGRAATNEKLFF	TGTGCCAGCTCACCTTCCGGACGGGCTGCAACTAATGAAAAACTGTTTTTT
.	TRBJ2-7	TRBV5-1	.	CASSLGQSYEQYF	TGCGCCAGCAGCTTGGGGCAGAGCTACGAGCAGTACTTC
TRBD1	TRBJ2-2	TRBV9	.	CASSVVGGGTGELFF	TGTGCCAGCAGCGTAGTAGGGGGCGGAACCGGGGAGCTGTTTTTT